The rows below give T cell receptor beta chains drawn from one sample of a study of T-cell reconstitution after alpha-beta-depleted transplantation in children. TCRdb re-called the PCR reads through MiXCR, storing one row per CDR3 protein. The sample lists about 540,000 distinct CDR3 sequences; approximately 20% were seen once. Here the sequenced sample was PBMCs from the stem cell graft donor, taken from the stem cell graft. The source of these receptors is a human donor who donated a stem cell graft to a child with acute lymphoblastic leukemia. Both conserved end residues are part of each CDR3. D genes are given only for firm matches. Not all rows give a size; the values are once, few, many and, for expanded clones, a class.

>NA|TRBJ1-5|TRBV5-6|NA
CASSLTGTSNQPQHF
TGTGCCAGCAGTCTAACCGGGACAAGCAATCAGCCCCAGCATTTT
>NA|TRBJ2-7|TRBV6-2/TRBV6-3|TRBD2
CASSVLLAVYEQYF
TGTGCCAGCAGTGTCTTACTAGCGGTGTACGAGCAGTACTTC
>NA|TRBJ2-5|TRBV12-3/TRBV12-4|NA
CASSSGKRGSYLPQETQYF
TGTGCCAGCAGTTCCGGAAAACGAGGGTCGTACCTTCCCCAAGAGACCCAGTACTTC
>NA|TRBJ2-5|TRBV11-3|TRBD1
CASSATGSDGTQYF
TGTGCCAGCAGCGCGACAGGGTCCGATGGGACCCAGTACTTC
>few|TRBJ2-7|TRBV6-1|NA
CAAKFFHEQYF
TGTGCCGCGAAGTTCTTCCACGAGCAGTACTTC
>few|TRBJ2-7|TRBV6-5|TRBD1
CASSTDRAEQYF
TGTGCCAGCAGTACTGACAGGGCGGAACAGTACTTC
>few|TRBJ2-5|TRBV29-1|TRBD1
CSVGTGRETQYF
TGCAGCGTCGGGACAGGGCGAGAGACCCAGTACTTC
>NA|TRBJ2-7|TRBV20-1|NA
CSARGPTLDEQYF
TGCAGTGCTAGAGGTCCTACTTTGGACGAGCAGTACTTC
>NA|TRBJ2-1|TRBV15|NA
CATSSVQGGSYNEQFF
TGTGCCACCAGCAGCGTACAGGGAGGGTCCTACAATGAGCAGTTCTTC
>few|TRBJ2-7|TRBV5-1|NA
CASSRPRSGVYTSYEQYF
TGCGCCAGCAGCCGCCCCCGGTCTGGGGTATACACATCCTACGAGCAGTACTTC
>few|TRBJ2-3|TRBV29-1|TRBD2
CSVGTSGRGNTQYF
TGCAGCGTTGGGACTAGCGGGAGGGGAAATACGCAGTATTTT
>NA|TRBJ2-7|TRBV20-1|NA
CSAPDTHAYEQYF
TGCAGTGCTCCCGACACCCACGCCTACGAGCAGTACTTC
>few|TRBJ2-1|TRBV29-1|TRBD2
CSVEGSGRMNEQFF
TGCAGCGTTGAAGGCAGCGGGAGAATGAATGAGCAGTTCTTC
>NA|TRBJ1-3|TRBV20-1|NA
CSARDHRDSGNTIYF
TGCAGTGCTAGAGATCACAGGGACTCTGGAAACACCATATATTTT
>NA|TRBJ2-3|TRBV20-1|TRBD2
CSAPREGSTDTQYF
TGCAGTGCGCCGCGGGAGGGATCCACAGATACGCAGTATTTT
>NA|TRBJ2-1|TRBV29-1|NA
CSGEKQDEQFF
TGCAGCGGGGAAAAGCAGGATGAGCAGTTCTTC
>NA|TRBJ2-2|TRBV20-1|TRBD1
CSARGDRADTGELFF
TGCAGTGCTAGGGGGGACAGGGCGGACACCGGGGAGCTGTTTTTT
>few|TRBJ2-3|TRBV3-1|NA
CASSQAGSSVVYF
TGTGCCAGCAGCCAAGCGGGGAGTTCGGTAGTGTATTTT
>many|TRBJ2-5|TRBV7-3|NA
CASSFSSGGETQYF
TGTGCCAGCAGCTTTTCATCCGGCGGGGAGACCCAGTACTTC
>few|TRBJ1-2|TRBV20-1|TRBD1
CSARGWDSFGYGGYTF
TGCAGTGCTAGAGGTTGGGACAGTTTCGGCTATGGAGGCTACACCTTC
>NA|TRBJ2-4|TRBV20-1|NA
CSAGGVVGRDKNIQYF
TGCAGTGCCGGTGGAGTCGTGGGTCGTGACAAAAACATTCAGTACTTC
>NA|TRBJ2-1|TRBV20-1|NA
CSARISNEQFF
TGCAGTGCTAGAATATCCAATGAGCAGTTCTTC
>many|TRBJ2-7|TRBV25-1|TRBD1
CASSVGTGVYEQYF
TGTGCCAGCAGTGTTGGGACAGGGGTTTACGAGCAGTACTTC
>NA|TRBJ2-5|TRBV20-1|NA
CSASLLETQYF
TGCAGTGCTAGCCTCCTCGAGACCCAGTACTTC
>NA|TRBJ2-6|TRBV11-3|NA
CASSLAGEGGANVLTF
TGTGCCAGCAGCTTAGCGGGAGAAGGTGGGGCCAACGTCCTGACTTTC
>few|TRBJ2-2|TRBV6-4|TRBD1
CASSDSGGRTGELFF
TGTGCCAGCAGTGACTCAGGGGGCCGAACCGGGGAGCTGTTTTTT
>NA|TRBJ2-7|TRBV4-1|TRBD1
CASSQVWTGLYEQYF
TGCGCCAGCAGCCAAGTATGGACAGGGCTCTACGAGCAGTACTTC
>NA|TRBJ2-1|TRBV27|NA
CASSFQAPGNEQFF
TGTGCCAGCAGTTTCCAGGCCCCTGGCAATGAGCAGTTCTTC
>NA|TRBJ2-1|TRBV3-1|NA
CASSQGGREQFF
TGTGCCAGCAGCCAAGGGGGCCGGGAGCAGTTCTTC
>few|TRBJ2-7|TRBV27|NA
CASSLLSHNEQYF
TGTGCCAGCAGTTTATTAAGCCACAACGAGCAGTACTTC
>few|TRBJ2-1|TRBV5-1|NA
CASSPVLAHMSSYNEQFF
TGCGCCAGCAGCCCGGTATTAGCGCATATGAGCTCCTACAATGAGCAGTTCTTC
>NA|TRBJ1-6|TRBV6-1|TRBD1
CASSVDRGLSPLHF
TGTGCCAGCAGTGTAGACAGGGGGCTTTCACCCCTCCACTTT
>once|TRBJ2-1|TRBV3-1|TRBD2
CASSQYSGRVNEQFF
TGTGCCAGCAGCCAATATAGCGGGAGGGTCAATGAGCAGTTCTTC
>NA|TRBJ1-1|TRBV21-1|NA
CTNWPGLKVDTEAFF
TGCACCAATTGGCCGGGCCTCAAGGTGGACACTGAAGCTTTCTTT
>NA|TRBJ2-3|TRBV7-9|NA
CASSLSQGDTQYF
TGTGCCAGCAGCCTTTCTCAGGGAGATACGCAGTATTTT
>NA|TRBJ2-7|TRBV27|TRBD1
CASSFDGTGFVVSF
TGTGCCAGCAGTTTCGACGGGACAGGGTTTGTAGTAAGTTTC
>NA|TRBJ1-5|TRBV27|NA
CASSFTFGQPQHF
TGTGCCAGCAGTTTTACTTTCGGTCAGCCCCAGCATTTT
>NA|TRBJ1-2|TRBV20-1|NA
CSIWGPLNYGYTF
TGCAGTATTTGGGGGCCGCTTAACTATGGCTACACCTTC
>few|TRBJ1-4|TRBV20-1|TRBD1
CSARDPGTVEEKLFF
TGCAGTGCTAGAGACCCCGGGACAGTGGAAGAAAAACTGTTTTTT
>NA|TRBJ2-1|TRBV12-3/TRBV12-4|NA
CASSLFPRSYNEQFF
TGTGCCAGCAGTTTATTTCCTCGCTCCTACAATGAGCAGTTCTTC
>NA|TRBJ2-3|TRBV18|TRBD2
CASSPRGSADTQYF
TGTGCCAGCTCACCACGCGGGAGCGCAGATACGCAGTATTTT
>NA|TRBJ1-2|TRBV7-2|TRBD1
CASSLGARGRVYGYTF
TGTGCCAGCAGCTTAGGGGCGAGGGGGCGAGTCTATGGCTACACCTTC
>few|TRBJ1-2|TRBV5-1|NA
CASSLSWDPFYGYTF
TGCGCCAGCAGCTTGTCCTGGGACCCTTTCTATGGCTACACCTTC
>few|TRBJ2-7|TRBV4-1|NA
CASSQENARGEQYF
TGCGCCAGCAGCCAAGAGAATGCGAGGGGCGAGCAGTACTTC
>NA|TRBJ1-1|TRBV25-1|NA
CASSDFWRGEAFF
TGTGCCAGCAGTGACTTTTGGCGGGGGGAAGCTTTCTTT
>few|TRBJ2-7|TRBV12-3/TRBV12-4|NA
CASGRNGGYEQYF
TGTGCCAGCGGTCGAAATGGGGGCTACGAGCAGTACTTC
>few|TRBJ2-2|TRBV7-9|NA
CASSWPGANTGELFF
TGTGCCAGCAGTTGGCCAGGGGCGAACACCGGGGAGCTGTTTTTT
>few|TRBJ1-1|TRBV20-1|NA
CSAGHPVNPEAFF
TGCAGTGCTGGTCATCCGGTCAATCCCGAAGCTTTCTTT
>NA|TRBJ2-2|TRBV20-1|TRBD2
CSARDATGGGGGGELFF
TGCAGTGCTAGAGATGCGACGGGAGGGGGAGGTGGCGGGGAGCTGTTTTTT
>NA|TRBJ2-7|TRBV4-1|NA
CASSLRTGPYEQYF
TGCGCCAGCAGCCTCCGAACAGGGCCATACGAGCAGTACTTC
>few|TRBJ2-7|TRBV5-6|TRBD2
CASRGLAGEEYF
TGTGCCAGCAGGGGGCTAGCGGGGGAAGAGTACTTC
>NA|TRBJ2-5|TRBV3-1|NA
CASRQTGTSETQYF
TGTGCCAGCAGGCAAACCGGGACATCAGAGACCCAGTACTTC
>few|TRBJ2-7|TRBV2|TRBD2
CASSERLAGASYEQYF
TGTGCCAGCAGTGAGCGGCTAGCGGGTGCCTCCTACGAGCAGTACTTC
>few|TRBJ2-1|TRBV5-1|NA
CASSLVKSSYNEQFF
TGCGCCAGCAGCTTGGTTAAAAGCTCCTACAATGAGCAGTTCTTC
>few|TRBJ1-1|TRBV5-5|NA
CASSPPTAYTEAFF
TGTGCCAGCAGCCCCCCGACAGCCTACACTGAAGCTTTCTTT